A single sample gave rise to the 26 T cell receptor beta chains below, sequenced in a study of regulatory T cells in long-lasting Graves disease. Building the TCR beta libraries relied on iRepertoire HTBI primers, and CDR3 regions underwent Arm-PCR. TCRdb called the multiplex PCR reads again in MiXCR, with one record for every CDR3 protein. The table records a few hundred thousand distinct CDR3 sequences, roughly 25% of them present only once. Time point noted: persistent/refractory GD, antithyroid drugs over 5 years with positive TRAb. From RNA extracted from PBMCs, the TCR library was made. The sample consisted of peripheral blood mononuclear cells (PBMCs), taken when the disease was refractory, from a patient treated with antithyroid drugs. The receptors stem from a woman between 35 and 50 years old with Graves disease.

This clonotype was detected many times. The chain uses TRBV11-2 and TRBJ1-5; 7 bases fit TRBD1. The V and J ends lost 6 bases and 0 bases, in that order; junction bases with no gene match: 5. The CDR3 runs to 15 residues. Looked up from germline, CDR1 is SGHAT and CDR2 is FQNNGV. As DNA, the CDR3 is TGTGCCAGCAGAAAGACAGGGTATAGCAATCAGCCCCAGCATTTT. This gives the protein CASRKTGYSNQPQHF.

The chain carries TRBV9 and TRBJ2-7, with 16 bases matching TRBD2. The CDR3 contains 16 residues. Germline trimming cut 3 bases from V and 7 bases from J; bases unmatched to any gene: 7. The V gene's germline CDR1 is SGDLS and CDR2 YYNGEE. Here the CDR3 DNA reads TGTGCCAGCAGCGCCGGGACTAGCGGGAGGGCGGGAGAGCAGTACTTC. Its translation is CASSAGTSGRAGEQYF.

V and J are TRBV5-6 and TRBJ2-5; D is perhaps TRBD2 (6 bases). Germline CDR1 is SGHDT and CDR2 is YYEEEE. The CDR3 is 17 residues long. The ends were cut back, 0 bases at V and 2 bases at J, with 17 bases in the middle. CDR3 sequence: CASSLAWGGPGQETQYF. The CDR3 coding sequence is TGTGCCAGCAGCTTGGCCTGGGGAGGACCGGGGCAAGAGACCCAGTACTTC.

This clonotype was counted a few times. This rearrangement joins TRBV7-9 to TRBJ1-2; no firm D call. The CDR3 contains 14 residues. Germline-derived CDR1 and CDR2 are SEHNR and FQNEAQ (reference sequence). V lost 1 base and J 8 bases, leaving 14 bases between the germline ends. CDR3 region: CASSLETAYWGYTF. CDR3 bases: TGTGCCAGCAGCTTAGAGACGGCCTACTGGGGCTACACCTTC. Full variable domain (outside the CDR3, taken from reference TRBV7-9 and TRBJ1-2): DTGVSQNPRHKITKRGQNVTFRCDPISEHNRLYWYRQTLGQGPEFLTYFQNEAQLEKSRLLSDRFSAERPKGSFSTLEIQRTEQGDSAMYLCASSLETAYWGYTFGSGTRLTVV.

This clonotype was recorded at least ten times. Sequence at one end of the junction differs from germline and may be a read error. This chain uses TRBV2 with TRBJ2-4; D is uncertain. CDR1 SNHLY and CDR2 FYNNEI come from the germline V gene. CDR3 length: 14 residues. This CDR3 reads CASREGLAKNIQYF. CDR3 coding DNA: TGTGCCAGCAGGGAAGGATTAGCCAAAAACATTCAGTACTTC.

This clonotype was found a few times. The chain combines TRBV6-1 with TRBJ2-7; D ambiguous. With 7 bases removed from V and 4 bases from J, the gap between germline ends came to 17 bases. CDR1 and CDR2 (germline): MNHNS, SASEGT. The CDR3 length is 14 residues. The CDR3 DNA reads as TGTGCCAGCAAGACTGGAACAAGGTTGTACGAGCAGTACTTC. Its translation is CASKTGTRLYEQYF.

This clonotype showed up many times. This rearrangement joins TRBV10-3 to TRBJ1-4; a possible D gene is TRBD1 (5 bases). Looked up from germline, CDR1 is ENHRY and CDR2 is SYGVKD. Trimming pared 6 bases from V and 4 bases from J, leaving 15 bases between. This CDR3 is 15 amino acids long. CDR3 DNA: TGTGCCATCAGCGAGACGGCGGGGGTTAATGAAAAACTGTTTTTT. Amino acids: CAISETAGVNEKLFF.

The chain links TRBV12-3 or TRBV12-4 to TRBJ2-3, with TRBD2 identical over 12 bases. There are 16 residues in the CDR3. After removal of 4 bases from V and 4 bases from J, the junction contained 6 bases not matched to a gene. This CDR3 is CASSSQLAGGPDTQYF. The CDR3 DNA reads as TGTGCCAGCAGTTCCCAACTAGCGGGAGGCCCAGATACGCAGTATTTT.

This clonotype was seen once. This chain uses TRBV6-5 with TRBJ2-1; tentative D call: TRBD2 (6 bases). Germline lookup yields CDR1 MNHEY and CDR2 SVGAGI. Trimming took off 0 bases at V and 8 bases at J, with 8 bases between the two ends. This CDR3 is 13 amino acids long. The CDR3 nucleotides read TGTGCCAGCAGTTACTCGTCGGGGGATGAGCAGTTCTTC. It codes for CASSYSSGDEQFF.

Concerning this clonotype: Possible read error: a much larger clone is one base away. This chain joins TRBV6-1 and TRBJ1-1; no clear D. Looked up from germline, CDR1 is MNHNS and CDR2 is SASEGT. The CDR3 loop spans 12 amino acids. The CDR3 region has the DNA TGTGCCAGCCGTCCAGTGAACACTGAAGCTTCCTTT. Translation gives CASRPVNTEASF.

This clonotype has at least ten counts. The rearrangement links TRBV28 to TRBJ2-7, with 13 bases lining up with TRBD2. The germline gives CDR1 MDHEN, CDR2 SYDVKM. The junction had 2 bases not matched to a gene; V was cut back by 6 bases and J by 0 bases. The CDR3 spans 15 residues. DNA of the CDR3: TGTGCCAGCAGCCGGACTAGCGGGAGCTCCTACGAGCAGTACTTC. Encoded protein: CASSRTSGSSYEQYF.

This clonotype was seen ten or more times. The chain links TRBV25-1 to TRBJ2-7, with D unclear. The CDR3 contains 12 residues. Germline CDR1 MGHDK, CDR2 SYGVNS. Trimming left V 6 bases short and J 7 bases short, with 13 bases between. The CDR3 DNA is TGTGCCAGCAGCCCCTTTCCTGGAGAGCAGTACTTC. Translation gives CASSPFPGEQYF.

With regard to this clonotype: This sequence is one base from a far larger clone and is likely a read error. The chain links TRBV28 to TRBJ2-1, with D unresolved. From germline, CDR1 is MDHEN and CDR2 SYDVKM. This CDR3 has 14 amino acids. V was trimmed by 6 bases and J by 13 bases, leaving 22 bases between them. The CDR3 reads CASSPGPHQETQFF. The CDR3 nucleotides are TGTGCCAGCAGCCCCGGTCCCCACCAAGAGACCCAGTTCTTC.

In this sample, this clonotype turned up a few times. CDR3 in amino acids: CASSQDSGSSGANVLTF. The CDR3 region has the DNA TGTGCCAGCAGCCAAGATTCAGGGTCCTCTGGGGCCAACGTCCTGACTTTC. This chain joins TRBV3-1 and TRBJ2-6, with TRBD1 as a possible D gene (5 bases). CDR1 is LGHDT and CDR2 is YNNKEL in the germline V gene (reference sequence). The CDR3 is 17 amino acids. With 0 bases removed from V and 0 bases from J, the gap between germline ends came to 9 bases.

This clonotype was detected ten times or more. In DNA, the CDR3 is TGTGCCAGCAGCGTAGGACAAACAGCAACTAATGAAAAACTGTTTTTT. This translates into CASSVGQTATNEKLFF. V usage is TRBV9 and J usage is TRBJ1-4; D unresolved. The ends were cut back, 0 bases at V and 0 bases at J, with 9 bases in the middle. Germline V gives CDR1 SGDLS, CDR2 YYNGEE. The CDR3 covers 16 residues. Full variable domain (missing parts from reference TRBV9 and TRBJ1-4): DSGVTQTPKHLITATGQRVTLRCSPRSGDLSVYWYQQSLDQGLQFLIQYYNGEERAKGNILERFSAQQFPDLHSELNLSSLELGDSALYFCASSVGQTATNEKLFFGSGTQLSVL.

CDR3 bases: TGTGCCAGCAGTGTGACTGGAAACAATGAGCAGTTCTTC. Translation: CASSVTGNNEQFF. The chain uses TRBV6-1 and TRBJ2-5; D gene uncertain. The DNA end favors TRBJ2-1, so the J call may be wrong. The germline CDR1 and CDR2 sequences are MNHNS and SASEGT. The CDR3 loop spans 13 amino acids.

Many counts were recorded for this clonotype. The V call is TRBV12-3 or TRBV12-4, the J call TRBJ1-1; no clear D. This CDR3 is built from 13 residues. V was pared by 5 bases and J by 3 bases, with 10 bases between. Here the CDR3 reads CASSRDLYTEAFF. In DNA form, the CDR3 reads TGTGCCAGCAGTCGGGATCTATACACTGAAGCTTTCTTT.

This clonotype was recorded many times. This chain links TRBV28 with TRBJ1-5; TRBD1 is a possible D gene (6 bases). Germline V gene sequence: CDR1 MDHEN, CDR2 SYDVKM. CDR3 length equals 15 residues. Trimming left V 4 bases short and J 2 bases short, with 12 bases between. CDR3 sequence reads: CASSSGGEGNQPQHF. In DNA, the CDR3 is TGTGCCAGCAGTTCGGGGGGCGAGGGCAATCAGCCCCAGCATTTT.

V usage is TRBV6-5 and J usage is TRBJ1-1; 11 nucleotides align to TRBD1. Germline V gene sequence: CDR1 MNHEY, CDR2 SVGAGI. The trim removed 4 bases at V and 4 bases at J, leaving 8 bases unmatched. The CDR3 runs 16 residues. The CDR3 spells CASSFRDRGSGTEAFF. The CDR3 DNA sequence: TGTGCCAGCAGTTTTAGGGACAGGGGGTCGGGCACTGAAGCTTTCTTT.

This clonotype was found many times. The J gene is TRBJ2-1, the V gene TRBV2; D is ambiguous. Germline V gene lookup returns CDR1 SNHLY and CDR2 FYNNEI. This CDR3 region has 16 residues. Trimming took 4 bases from V and 2 from J, leaving 15 bases between them. CDR3 nucleotides: TGTGCCAGCAGTGGACGGTTCATCGGCGCCTACAATGAGCAGTTCTTC. Encoded protein: CASSGRFIGAYNEQFF.

This clonotype came up many times. The V call is TRBV2, the J call TRBJ2-7; D possibly corresponds to TRBD2 (6 bases). The CDR3 runs 14 residues. CDR1 and CDR2 from the germline V gene are SNHLY and FYNNEI. V lost 3 bases and J lost 4, with 13 bases in between. DNA of the CDR3: TGTGCCAGCAGTGACCCCCAGGGAGGATACGAGCAGTACTTC. It specifies CASSDPQGGYEQYF.

The chain links TRBV5-1 to TRBJ2-2; TRBD2 agrees at 7 bases. The trim removed 2 bases at V and 3 bases at J, leaving 4 bases unmatched. Germline V gene sequence: CDR1 SGHRS, CDR2 YFSETQ. This CDR3 is 15 amino acids long. CDR3 bases: TGCGCCAGCAGCTTAGGGGACTACTACACCGGGGAGCTGTTTTTT. Its translation is CASSLGDYYTGELFF.

This rearrangement joins TRBV3-1 to TRBJ1-3; 8 nucleotides align to TRBD1. CDR3 length: 16 residues. Germline trimming cut 3 bases from V and 0 bases from J; bases unmatched to any gene: 4. CDR1 LGHDT and CDR2 YNNKEL come from the germline V gene (reference sequence). The DNA for the CDR3 is TGTGCCAGCAGCCACTTAGACAGGGGCTCTGGAAACACCATATATTTT. Amino acids: CASSHLDRGSGNTIYF. Combining the CDR3 with reference TRBV3-1 and TRBJ1-3 gives the whole variable domain DTAVSQTPKYLVTQMGNDKSIKCEQNLGHDTMYWYKQDSKKFLKIMFSYNNKELIINETVPNRFSPKSPDKAHLNLHINSLELGDSAVYFCASSHLDRGSGNTIYFGEGSWLTVV.

This clonotype has ten or more counts. The chain couples TRBV6-2 or TRBV6-3 to TRBJ1-1; possibly TRBD1 for D (5 bases). The germline V gene has CDR1 MNHEY and CDR2 SVGEGT. This CDR3 has 13 amino acids. The V gene lost 6 bases and the J gene lost 1 base, with 9 bases spanning the gap. CDR3 amino acids: CASSYDRNTEAFF. CDR3 nucleotide sequence: TGTGCCAGCAGCTACGACAGGAACACTGAAGCTTTCTTT.

This CDR3 is CASSISGGTYTQYF. CDR3 DNA sequence: TGTGCCAGCAGCATTAGTGGGGGTACATATACGCAGTATTTT. This chain links TRBV7-9 with TRBJ2-3, with D possibly being TRBD1 or TRBD2 (5 bases each). Per germline, CDR1 SEHNR and CDR2 FQNEAQ (reference sequence). Deletions cut 5 bases from V and 7 bases from J, with 16 bases between. The CDR3 has 14 amino acids.

This chain joins TRBV15 and TRBJ1-1; D is possibly TRBD1 (6 bases). Trimming left V 1 base short and J 4 bases short, with 10 bases between. The CDR3 covers 14 residues. Germline V gene lookup returns CDR1 LNHNV and CDR2 YYDKDF (reference sequence). The CDR3 DNA follows: TGTGCCACCAGCAGAGCACAGGGAGGCACTGAAGCTTTCTTT. This codes for CATSRAQGGTEAFF.